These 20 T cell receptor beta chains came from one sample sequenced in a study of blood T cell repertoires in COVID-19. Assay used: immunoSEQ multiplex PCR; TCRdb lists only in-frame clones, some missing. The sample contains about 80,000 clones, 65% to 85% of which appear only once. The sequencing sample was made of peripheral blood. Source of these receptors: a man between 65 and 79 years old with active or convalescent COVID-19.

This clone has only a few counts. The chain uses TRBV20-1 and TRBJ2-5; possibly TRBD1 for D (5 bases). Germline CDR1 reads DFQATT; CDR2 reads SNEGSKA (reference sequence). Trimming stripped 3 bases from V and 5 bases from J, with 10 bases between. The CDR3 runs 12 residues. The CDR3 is CSASVQGETQYF. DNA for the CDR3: TGCAGTGCTAGTGTTCAGGGCGAGACCCAGTACTTC.

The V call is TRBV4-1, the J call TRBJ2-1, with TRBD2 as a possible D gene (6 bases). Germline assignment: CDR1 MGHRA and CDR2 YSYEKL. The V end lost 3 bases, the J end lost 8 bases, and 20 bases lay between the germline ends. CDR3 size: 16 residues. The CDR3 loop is CASSQGTYRGGYEQFF. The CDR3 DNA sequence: TGCGCCAGCAGCCAGGGTACTTATCGGGGAGGCTATGAGCAGTTCTTC.

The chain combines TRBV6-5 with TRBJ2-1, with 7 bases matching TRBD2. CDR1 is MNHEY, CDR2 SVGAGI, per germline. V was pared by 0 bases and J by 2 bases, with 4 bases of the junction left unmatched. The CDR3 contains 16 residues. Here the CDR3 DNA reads TGTGCCAGCAGTTACTCGAGCGGGGCCACCTACAATGAGCAGTTCTTC. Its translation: CASSYSSGATYNEQFF.

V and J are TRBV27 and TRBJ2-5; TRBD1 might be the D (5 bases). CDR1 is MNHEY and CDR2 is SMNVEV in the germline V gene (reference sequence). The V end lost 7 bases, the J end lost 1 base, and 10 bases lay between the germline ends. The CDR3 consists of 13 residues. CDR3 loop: CASKTTVQETQYF. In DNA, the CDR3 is TGTGCCAGCAAAACGACAGTCCAAGAGACCCAGTACTTC.

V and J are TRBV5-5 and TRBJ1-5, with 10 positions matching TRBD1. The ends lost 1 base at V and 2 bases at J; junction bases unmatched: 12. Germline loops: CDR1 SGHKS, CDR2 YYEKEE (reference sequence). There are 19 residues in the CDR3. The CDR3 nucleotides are TGTGCCAGCAGCTTGTTCGCGGTGACAGGGGGCTTCGGCAATCAGCCCCAGCATTTT. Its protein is CASSLFAVTGGFGNQPQHF.

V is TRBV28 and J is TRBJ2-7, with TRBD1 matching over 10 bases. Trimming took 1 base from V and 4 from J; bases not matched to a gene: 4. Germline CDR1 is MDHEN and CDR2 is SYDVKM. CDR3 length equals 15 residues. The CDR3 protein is CASSLYGTGDYEQYF. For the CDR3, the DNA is TGTGCCAGCAGTTTATATGGGACAGGGGATTACGAGCAGTACTTC.

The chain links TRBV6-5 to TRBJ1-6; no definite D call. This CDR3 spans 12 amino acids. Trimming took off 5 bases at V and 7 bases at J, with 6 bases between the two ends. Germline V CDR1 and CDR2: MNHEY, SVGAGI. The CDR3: CASSNRNSPLHF. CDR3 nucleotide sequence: TGTGCCAGCAGTAACAGAAATTCACCCCTCCACTTT.

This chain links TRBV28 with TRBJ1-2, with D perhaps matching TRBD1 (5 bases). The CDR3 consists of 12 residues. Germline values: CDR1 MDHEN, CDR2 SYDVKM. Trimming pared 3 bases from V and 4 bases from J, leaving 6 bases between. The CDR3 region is CASSLDTYGYTF. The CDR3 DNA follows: TGTGCCAGCAGTTTGGACACCTATGGCTACACCTTC.

The CDR3 sequence: CASGRQGSGEKLFF. The CDR3 coding sequence is TGTGCCAGCGGACGACAGGGGAGTGGTGAAAAACTGTTTTTT. V gene TRBV6-5 combines with J gene TRBJ1-4; TRBD1 matches at 8 bases. J gave up 7 bases and V 8 bases, and 9 bases lay outside the gene matches. The CDR3 consists of 14 residues. Germline V gives CDR1 MNHEY, CDR2 SVGAGI.

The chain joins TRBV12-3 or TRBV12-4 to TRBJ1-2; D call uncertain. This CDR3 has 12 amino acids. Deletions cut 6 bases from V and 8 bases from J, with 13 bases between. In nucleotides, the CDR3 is TGTGCCAGCAGCAAGTCCCTCCGGGGCTACACCTTC. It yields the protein CASSKSLRGYTF.

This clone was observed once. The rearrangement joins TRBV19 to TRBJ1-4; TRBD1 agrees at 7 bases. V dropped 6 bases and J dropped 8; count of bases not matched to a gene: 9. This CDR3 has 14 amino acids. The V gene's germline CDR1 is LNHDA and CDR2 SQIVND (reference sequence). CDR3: CASRPQGRIEKLFF. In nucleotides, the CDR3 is TGTGCCAGTAGACCACAGGGGAGAATCGAAAAACTGTTTTTT.

The CDR3 coding sequence is TGTGCCAGTAGTATTGTAAATCAGCCCCAGCATTTT. As protein: CASSIVNQPQHF. V and J are TRBV19 and TRBJ1-5, with D hard to call. CDR1 and CDR2 (germline): LNHDA, SQIVND (reference sequence). With 3 bases removed from V and 4 bases from J, the gap between germline ends came to 4 bases. The CDR3 is 12 amino acids. The full variable domain, completed using reference TRBV19 and TRBJ1-5, is DGGITQSPKYLFRKEGQNVTLSCEQNLNHDAMYWYRQDPGQGLRLIYYSQIVNDFQKGDIAEGYSVSREKKESFPLTVTSAQKNPTAFYLCASSIVNQPQHFGDGTRLSIL.

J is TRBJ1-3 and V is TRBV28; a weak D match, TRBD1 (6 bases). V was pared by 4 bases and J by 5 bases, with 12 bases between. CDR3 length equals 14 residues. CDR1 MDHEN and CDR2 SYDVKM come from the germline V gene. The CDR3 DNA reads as TGTGCCAGCAGTTCCGGACAGTTGAGAAACACCATATATTTT. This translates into CASSSGQLRNTIYF.

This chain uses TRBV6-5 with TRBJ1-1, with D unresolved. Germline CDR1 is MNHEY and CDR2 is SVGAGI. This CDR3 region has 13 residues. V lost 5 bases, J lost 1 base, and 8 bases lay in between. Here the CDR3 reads CASSHRENTEAFF. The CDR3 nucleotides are TGTGCCAGCAGTCATCGGGAGAACACTGAAGCTTTCTTT.

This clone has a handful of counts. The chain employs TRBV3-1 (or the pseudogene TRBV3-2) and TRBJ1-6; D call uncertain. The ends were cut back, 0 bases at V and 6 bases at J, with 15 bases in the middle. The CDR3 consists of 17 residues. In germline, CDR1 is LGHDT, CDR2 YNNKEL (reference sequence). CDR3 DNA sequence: TGTGCCAGCAGCCAAGAATTCATCGGTCGCCGTAATTCACCCCTCCACTTT. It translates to CASSQEFIGRRNSPLHF.

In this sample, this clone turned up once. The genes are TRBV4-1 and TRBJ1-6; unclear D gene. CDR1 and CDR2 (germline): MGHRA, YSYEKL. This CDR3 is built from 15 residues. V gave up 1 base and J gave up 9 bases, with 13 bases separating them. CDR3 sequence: CASSQVGGLSSPLHF. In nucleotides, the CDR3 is TGCGCCAGCAGCCAAGTAGGAGGCCTTTCTTCACCCCTCCACTTT.

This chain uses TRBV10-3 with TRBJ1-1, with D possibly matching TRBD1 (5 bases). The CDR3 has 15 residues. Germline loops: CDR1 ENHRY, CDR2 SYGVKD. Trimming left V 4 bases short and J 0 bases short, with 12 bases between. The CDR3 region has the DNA TGTGCCATCAGTGTTACAGGTATGATGAACACTGAAGCTTTCTTT. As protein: CAISVTGMMNTEAFF.

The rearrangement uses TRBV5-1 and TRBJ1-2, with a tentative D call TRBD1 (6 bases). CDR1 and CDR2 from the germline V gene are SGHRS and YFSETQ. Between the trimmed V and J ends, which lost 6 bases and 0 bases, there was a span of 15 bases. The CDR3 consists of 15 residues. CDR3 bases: TGCGCCAGCACCCGAGGGGGGGCTTCTAACTATGGCTACACCTTC. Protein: CASTRGGASNYGYTF.

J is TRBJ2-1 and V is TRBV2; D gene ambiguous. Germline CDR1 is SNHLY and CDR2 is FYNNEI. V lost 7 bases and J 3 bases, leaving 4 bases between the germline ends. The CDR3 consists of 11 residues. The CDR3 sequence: CASNYYNEQFF. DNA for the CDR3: TGTGCCAGCAACTACTACAATGAGCAGTTCTTC.

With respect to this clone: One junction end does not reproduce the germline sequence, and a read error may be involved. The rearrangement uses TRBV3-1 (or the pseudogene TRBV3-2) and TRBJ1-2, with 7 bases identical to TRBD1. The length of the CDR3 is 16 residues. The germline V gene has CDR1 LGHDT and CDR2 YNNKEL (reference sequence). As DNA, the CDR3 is TGTGCCAGCACCCAAAACACCGGGACAGCAAACTATGGCTACACCTTC. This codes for CASTQNTGTANYGYTF.